This entry lists 6 T cell receptor beta chains sequenced from one sample in a study of shared clonotypes between healthy human individuals. Profiling relied on immunoSEQ multiplex PCR, and the TCRdb table lists in-frame clones only, not all of them. The data show millions of clones, over 85% seen once. Sequencing was carried out using naive CD4+ T cells from PBMCs. Subset meaning: CD45RA+ positively selected. The receptors stem from a man between 18 and 29 years old in good health. Some clones in this sample may be carry-over from other donors' samples.

V usage is TRBV7-9 and J usage is TRBJ2-1; 9 bases match TRBD2. Germline CDR1 reads SEHNR; CDR2 reads FQNEAQ (reference sequence). CDR3 size: 15 residues. Germline trimming cut 2 bases from V and 8 bases from J; bases unmatched to any gene: 7. CDR3 nucleotide sequence: TGTGCCAGCAGCTTACTAGCGGGAAGCCTGGATGAGCAGTTCTTC. It encodes CASSLLAGSLDEQFF.

CDR3 DNA: TGTGCCAGCAGCTCGGGACAGGTTGTTTCCGAGCAGTACTTC. This translates into CASSSGQVVSEQYF. J is TRBJ2-7 and V is TRBV5-6, with 8 bases that match TRBD1. Trimming cost V 3 bases and J 6 bases; bases outside gene matches: 8. Germline-derived CDR1 and CDR2 are SGHDT and YYEEEE. The CDR3 consists of 14 residues.

This clone appeared a single time. V usage is TRBV7-3 and J usage is TRBJ2-1; D may be TRBD2 (6 bases). Trimming stripped 2 bases from V and 9 bases from J, with 14 bases between. Germline V gives CDR1 SGHTA, CDR2 FQGTGA. This CDR3 has 14 amino acids. The CDR3, as DNA: TGTGCCAGCAGCTTAGAGGTAACTAGCAGTGAGCAGTTCTTC. Translated, it gives CASSLEVTSSEQFF.

The chain uses TRBV10-3 and TRBJ2-7, with a possible D match to TRBD1 (6 bases). CDR3 length: 16 residues. Trimming stripped 8 bases from V and 4 bases from J, with 24 bases between. CDR1 and CDR2 from the germline V gene are ENHRY and SYGVKD. The DNA of the CDR3 is TGTGCCATCGGGATTTTGAGGGGGTCCGAAACTTACGAGCAGTACTTC. Its protein is CAIGILRGSETYEQYF.

V and J are TRBV4-1 and TRBJ2-5; 8 nucleotides match TRBD2. Germline CDR1 MGHRA, CDR2 YSYEKL. J was trimmed by 7 bases and V by 2 bases; bases with no gene match: 6. The CDR3 length is 14 residues. For the CDR3, the DNA is TGCGCCAGCAGCCAACCGGGACTAGGAGGGACCCAGTACTTC. This sequence encodes CASSQPGLGGTQYF.

V and J are TRBV27 and TRBJ1-4, with 9 bases lining up with TRBD1. Germline V gene lookup returns CDR1 MNHEY and CDR2 SMNVEV (reference sequence). This CDR3 has 16 amino acids. The V and J ends lost 1 base and 9 bases, in that order; junction bases with no gene match: 9. CDR3 sequence reads: CASSLLPGQGSKKLFF. CDR3 DNA sequence: TGTGCCAGCAGTTTATTGCCGGGACAGGGAAGTAAAAAACTGTTTTTT.